The 13 T cell receptor beta chains presented below share a single source sample, sequenced in a study of blood T cells in healthy people across ages. Alongside a J-beta primer mix, a sample-barcoded 5' primer served in a second PCR lasting about 7 to 12 cycles. TCRdb called the 5' RACE reads again in MiXCR, with one record for every CDR3 protein. Of 540,000 or so distinct CDR3 sequences in the sample, approximately 25% are singletons; the top ten hold around 10%. The data also belong to a second study, concerning T cells of mothers and their children.

Input material: blood. The receptors derive from a boy aged 5-17 years in good health.

The genes are TRBV11-2 and TRBJ2-7, with 10 bases lining up with TRBD2. The CDR3 totals 18 residues. Germline CDR1 SGHAT, CDR2 FQNNGV. J was trimmed by 4 bases and V by 2 bases; bases with no gene match: 14. The CDR3 here is CASSLISEREGLGYEQYF. DNA for the CDR3: TGTGCCAGCAGCTTAATCAGCGAGCGGGAGGGCCTAGGTTACGAGCAGTACTTC. Complete variable domain (other parts from reference TRBV11-2 and TRBJ2-7): EAGVAQSPRYKIIEKRQSVAFWCNPISGHATLYWYQQILGQGPKLLIQFQNNGVVDDSQLPKDRFSAERLKGVDSTLKIQPAKLEDSAVYLCASSLISEREGLGYEQYFGPGTRLTVT.

The V and J genes are TRBV7-2 and TRBJ2-2; TRBD1 aligns across 7 bases. V was pared by 5 bases and J by 4 bases, with 7 bases of the junction left unmatched. The germline CDR1 and CDR2 sequences are SGHTA and FQGNSA. CDR3 length equals 15 residues. The CDR3 DNA reads TGTGCCAGCAGCCCTTCCCCAGGGGGCACCGGGGAGCTGTTTTTT. It is translated as CASSPSPGGTGELFF.

This clonotype appeared many times. The rearrangement uses TRBV7-2 and TRBJ2-5, with D perhaps matching TRBD1 or TRBD2 (7 bases each). This CDR3 region has 15 residues. V lost 4 bases and J lost 5, with 17 bases in between. CDR1 and CDR2 (germline): SGHTA, FQGNSA. The CDR3 reads CASSSTGRGGETQYF. The CDR3 DNA reads as TGTGCCAGCAGCTCGACAGGGAGGGGTGGGGAGACCCAGTACTTC.

The sample holds a few counts of this clonotype. This chain links TRBV11-2 with TRBJ2-1; perhaps D is TRBD1 or TRBD2 (6 bases each). The tail of the sequence fits TRBJ2-7 better, so the J call may be wrong. The CDR3 is 15 amino acids. CDR1 SGHAT and CDR2 FQNNGV come from the germline V gene. The CDR3 here is CASTEGGYSSYEQYF. The CDR3 DNA reads as TGTGCCAGCACTGAGGGGGGCTATTCCTCCTACGAGCAGTACTTC.

The CDR3 sequence: CASSHPLGSYEQYF. CDR3 nucleotide sequence: TGCGCCAGCAGCCACCCACTAGGGTCCTACGAGCAGTACTTC. V usage is TRBV4-1 and J usage is TRBJ2-7, with D possibly matching TRBD2 (5 bases). The V gene lost 3 bases and the J gene lost 1 base, with 10 bases spanning the gap. This CDR3 spans 14 amino acids. Per the germline V gene, CDR1 is MGHRA and CDR2 is YSYEKL.

This chain links TRBV11-2 with TRBJ1-4; D is uncertain. The V end was cut by 5 bases, the J end by 2 bases, with 12 bases between. This CDR3 contains 15 residues. Germline lookup yields CDR1 SGHAT and CDR2 FQNNGV. The CDR3 DNA follows: TGTGCCAGCAGCCCCATCGCGGGGACTAATGAAAAACTGTTTTTT. As protein: CASSPIAGTNEKLFF.

V gene TRBV20-1 combines with J gene TRBJ2-3; D is unresolved. This CDR3 contains 14 residues. The germline V gene encodes CDR1 DFQATT and CDR2 SNEGSKA (reference sequence). Trimming stripped 0 bases from V and 5 bases from J, with 12 bases between. CDR3 DNA: TGCAGTGCTAGAGATCGGTTAGGACGAGATACGCAGTATTTT. Its protein product is CSARDRLGRDTQYF.

This clonotype was seen ten or more times. V and J are TRBV29-1 and TRBJ2-4; no clear D. Germline loops: CDR1 SQVTM, CDR2 ANQGSEA. V was trimmed by 1 base and J by 8 bases, leaving 6 bases between them. This CDR3 comprises 11 residues. The CDR3 here is CSVEVEYIQYF. The CDR3, as DNA: TGCAGCGTTGAAGTGGAGTACATTCAGTACTTC.

This clonotype has more than one count but fewer than ten. The gene calls are TRBV7-7 and TRBJ2-5, with D possibly being TRBD2 (5 bases). The CDR3 runs 13 residues. Per germline, CDR1 SSHAT and CDR2 FNYEAQ (reference sequence). DNA of the CDR3: TGTGCTAACATGGGAGCAAGGCAAGAGACCCAGTACTTC. Amino acids: CANMGARQETQYF.

The chain links TRBV12-3 or TRBV12-4 to TRBJ2-1; possible D gene TRBD1, 5 bases. CDR3 length: 13 residues. V was clipped by 2 bases and J by 10 bases, with 12 bases between them. CDR3 loop: CASSLTQPGEQFF. The DNA for the CDR3 is TGTGCCAGCAGTTTAACACAGCCAGGGGAGCAGTTCTTC.

A few counts support this clonotype. The chain recombines TRBV6-6 with TRBJ2-7; 11 nucleotides line up with TRBD1. After removal of 5 bases from V and 6 bases from J, the junction contained 3 bases not matched to a gene. The CDR3 is made up of 13 amino acids. Germline CDR1 MNHNY, CDR2 SVGAGI (reference sequence). The CDR3 is CASSPGQGVEQYF. CDR3 nucleotide sequence: TGTGCCAGCAGTCCGGGACAGGGGGTCGAGCAGTACTTC.

This clonotype was seen a few times. At one of its ends the junction is not consistent with the germline gene, which may arise from a read error. The V gene is TRBV20-1, the J gene TRBJ2-1; 8 positions match TRBD2. This CDR3 contains 11 residues. The germline V gene encodes CDR1 DFQATT and CDR2 SNEGSKA (reference sequence). For the CDR3, the DNA is TGCAGACTAGCGGAGAGCAATGAACAGTTCTTC. It codes for CRLAESNEQFF.

The chain recombines TRBV7-9 with TRBJ1-4; D not certain. The CDR3 covers 12 residues. Germline values: CDR1 SEHNR, CDR2 FQNEAQ (reference sequence). The V gene lost 11 bases and the J gene lost 1 base, with 8 bases spanning the gap. CDR3 sequence (DNA): TGTGCCTGTGACATAACTAATGAAAAACTGTTTTTT. Protein product: CACDITNEKLFF.